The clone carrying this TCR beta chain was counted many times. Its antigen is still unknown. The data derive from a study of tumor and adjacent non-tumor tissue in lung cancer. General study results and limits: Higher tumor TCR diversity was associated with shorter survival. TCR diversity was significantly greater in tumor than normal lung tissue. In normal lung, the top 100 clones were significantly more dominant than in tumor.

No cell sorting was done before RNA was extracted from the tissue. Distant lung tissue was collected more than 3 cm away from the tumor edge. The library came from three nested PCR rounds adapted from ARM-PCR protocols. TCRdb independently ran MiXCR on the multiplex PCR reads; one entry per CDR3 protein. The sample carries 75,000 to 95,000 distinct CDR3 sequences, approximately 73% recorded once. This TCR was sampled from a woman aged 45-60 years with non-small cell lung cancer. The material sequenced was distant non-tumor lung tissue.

The CDR3 here is CASSLRLVQETQYF. DNA of the CDR3: TGTGCCAGCAGCTTGAGACTAGTCCAAGAGACCCAGTACTTC. The genes are TRBV5-4 and TRBJ2-5; weak D call: TRBD2 (6 bases). The CDR3 totals 14 residues. The germline V and J ends were trimmed by 1 base and 1 base, with 8 bases remaining between them. The V gene's germline CDR1 is SGHNT and CDR2 YYREEE (reference sequence).